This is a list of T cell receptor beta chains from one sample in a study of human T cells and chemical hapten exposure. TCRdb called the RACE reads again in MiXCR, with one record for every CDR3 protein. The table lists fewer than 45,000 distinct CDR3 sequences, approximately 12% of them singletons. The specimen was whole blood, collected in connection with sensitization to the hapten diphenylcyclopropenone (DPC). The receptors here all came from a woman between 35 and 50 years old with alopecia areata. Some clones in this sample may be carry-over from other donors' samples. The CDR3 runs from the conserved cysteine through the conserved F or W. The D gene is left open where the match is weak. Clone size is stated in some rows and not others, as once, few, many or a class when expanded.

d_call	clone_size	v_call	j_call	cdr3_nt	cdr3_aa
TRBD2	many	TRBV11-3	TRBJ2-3	TGTGCCAGCAAGAAGCGGGGTACAGATACGCAGTATTTT	CASKKRGTDTQYF
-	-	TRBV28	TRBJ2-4	TGTGCCAGCAGCTACAGAAAAAACATTCAGTACTTC	CASSYRKNIQYF
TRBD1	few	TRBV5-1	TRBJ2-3	TGCGCCAGCAGCTTGGCAGGGACAGGAGTAGATACGCAGTATTTT	CASSLAGTGVDTQYF
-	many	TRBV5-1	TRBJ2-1	TGCGCCAGCAGCTTGGCGTACAATGAGCAGTTCTTC	CASSLAYNEQFF
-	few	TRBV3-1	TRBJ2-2	TGTGCCAGCAGCCTCAACTACTTCATTACCGGGGAGCTGTTTTTT	CASSLNYFITGELFF
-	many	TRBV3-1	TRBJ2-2	TGTGCCAGCAGCCAAGGGGTGAACCCCGGGGAGCTGTTTTTT	CASSQGVNPGELFF
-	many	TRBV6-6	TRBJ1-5	TGTGCCAGCAGTCGGGACGGCCCTAGCCAGCCCCAGCATTTT	CASSRDGPSQPQHF
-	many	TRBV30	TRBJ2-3	TGTGCCTGGACCCGGGGGAGCACAGATACGCAGTATTTT	CAWTRGSTDTQYF
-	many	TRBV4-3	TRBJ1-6	TGCGCCAGCAGCCTTCAGGTGAAGCTGGGGAATTCACCCCTCCACTTT	CASSLQVKLGNSPLHF
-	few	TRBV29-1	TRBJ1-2	TGCAGCGTAGTCCCCGGGACCGACCTTGGCTACACCTTC	CSVVPGTDLGYTF
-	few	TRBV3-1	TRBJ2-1	TGTGCCAGCAGCAAAAACTTCAATGAGCAGTTCTTC	CASSKNFNEQFF
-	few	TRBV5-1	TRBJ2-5	TGCGCCAGCAGCTTGCCAGGCCAAGAGACCCAGTACTTC	CASSLPGQETQYF
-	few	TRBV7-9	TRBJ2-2	TGTGCCAGCAGGAGGCAGCGGAACACCGGGGAGCTGTTTTTT	CASRRQRNTGELFF
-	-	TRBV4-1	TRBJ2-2	TGCGCCAGCAGCCAAGAAGCGGTCGGGGAGCTGTTTTTT	CASSQEAVGELFF
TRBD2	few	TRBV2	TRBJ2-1	TGTGCCAGCAGACCCGAAGCGGGAGCTTACAATGAGCAGTTCTTC	CASRPEAGAYNEQFF
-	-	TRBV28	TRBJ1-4	TGTGCCAGCACCCCCGGTCTTTTTAATGAAAAACTGTTTTTT	CASTPGLFNEKLFF
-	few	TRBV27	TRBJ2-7	TGTGCCAGCAGTCTGGGCCCCCGCTCCTACGAGCAGTACTTC	CASSLGPRSYEQYF
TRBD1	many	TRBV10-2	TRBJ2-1	TGCGCCGCCCAAGGGACAGGGGGCTTAGATGAGCAGTTCTTC	CAAQGTGGLDEQFF
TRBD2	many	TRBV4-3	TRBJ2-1	TGCGCCAGCAGTTATGGACTAGCGGTCTACAATGAGCAGTTCTTC	CASSYGLAVYNEQFF
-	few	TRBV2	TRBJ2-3	TGTGCCAGCGGGGACGGATACACAGATACGCAGTATTTT	CASGDGYTDTQYF
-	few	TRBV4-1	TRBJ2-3	TGCGCCAGCAGCCCGAGGACCTCCTTGGGCACAGATACGCAGTATTTT	CASSPRTSLGTDTQYF
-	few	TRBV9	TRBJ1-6	TGTGCCACCTCAAGACAGGCCAATTCACCCCTCCACTTT	CATSRQANSPLHF